The 23 T cell receptor beta chains given below trace back to one sample, sequenced in a study of control samples from healthy donors and cancer patients. Profiled with immunoSEQ multiplex PCR; TCRdb holds only in-frame clones, not every one. The sample consists of roughly 43,000 clones, around 87% of them appearing once. The source material was PBMCs. Receptors were obtained from a woman in her sixties with lung cancer.

In this sample, this clone turned up once. V usage is TRBV11-3 and J usage is TRBJ1-1; unclear D gene. The CDR3 consists of 15 residues. V shed 3 bases and J shed 0 bases, with 11 bases lying between them. In germline, CDR1 is SGHNT, CDR2 YENEEA. This CDR3 reads CASSFEGRLNTEAFF. In DNA, the CDR3 is TGTGCCAGCAGCTTCGAGGGTCGGCTGAACACTGAAGCTTTCTTT.

The chain is built from TRBV5-1 and TRBJ1-2; D unresolved. V was shortened by 0 bases and J by 4 bases, with 10 bases between the two germline ends. The CDR3 is 14 residues long. Germline CDR1 reads SGHRS; CDR2 reads YFSETQ. The CDR3 DNA sequence: TGCGCCAGCAGCTTGGCCGTTGGCTCCTATGGCTACACCTTC. The encoded protein is CASSLAVGSYGYTF. The whole variable domain, remainder taken from reference TRBV5-1 and TRBJ1-2, is KAGVTQTPRYLIKTRGQQVTLSCSPISGHRSVSWYQQTPGQGLQFLFEYFSETQRNKGNFPGRFSGRQFSNSRSEMNVSTLELGDSALYLCASSLAVGSYGYTFGSGTRLTVV.

This sequence joins TRBV6-5 and TRBJ2-7, with D possibly matching TRBD1 (6 bases). This CDR3 is built from 13 residues. Between the trimmed V and J ends, which lost 0 bases and 4 bases, there was a span of 7 bases. In germline, CDR1 is MNHEY, CDR2 SVGAGI. The CDR3 region has the DNA TGTGCCAGCAGTTACTCTACAGGGTACGAGCAGTACTTC. This encodes CASSYSTGYEQYF.

The chain couples TRBV27 to TRBJ2-7; 8 positions match TRBD1. The germline CDR1 and CDR2 sequences are MNHEY and SMNVEV (reference sequence). V shed 2 bases and J 4 bases; nucleotides not matched to a gene: 7. The CDR3 runs 15 residues. The CDR3 sequence: CASSLRGQAVYEQYF. The DNA for the CDR3 is TGTGCCAGCAGTTTACGGGGACAGGCGGTGTACGAGCAGTACTTC.

CDR3 amino acids: CASSISRSSYEQYF. The CDR3 bases are TGTGCCAGTAGTATATCTCGCAGCTCCTACGAGCAGTACTTC. J is TRBJ2-7 and V is TRBV19; D gene ambiguous. This CDR3 region has 14 residues. Per the germline V gene, CDR1 is LNHDA and CDR2 is SQIVND (reference sequence). V lost 2 bases to trimming and J lost 0 bases, with 8 bases between them.

The J gene is TRBJ2-3, the V gene TRBV15, with 8 bases lining up with TRBD2. CDR1 is LNHNV and CDR2 is YYDKDF in the germline V gene (reference sequence). The J segment lost 1 base and the V segment lost 0 bases, leaving 9 bases of the junction unmatched. The CDR3 contains 18 residues. The DNA for the CDR3 is TGTGCCACCAGCAGAGATCGGGTAGCGGGAACCCGCACAGATACGCAGTATTTT. Translated: CATSRDRVAGTRTDTQYF.

The chain is built from TRBV4-1 and TRBJ2-7, with TRBD2 matching over 14 bases. The CDR3 has 19 amino acids. In germline, CDR1 is MGHRA, CDR2 YSYEKL. The V gene end was trimmed by 0 bases and the J gene end by 3 bases; junction bases not matched to a gene: 10. The CDR3 bases are TGCGCCAGCAGCCAAGATACCCCGCCCGGGACTAGCGGGAGCTACGAGCAGTACTTC. Its protein product is CASSQDTPPGTSGSYEQYF.

This clone was picked up a small number of times. The genes are TRBV7-9 and TRBJ1-2; the D is unclear. Trimming took off 1 base at V and 2 bases at J, with 8 bases between the two ends. Germline V gene lookup returns CDR1 SEHNR and CDR2 FQNEAQ (reference sequence). The CDR3 runs to 14 residues. The CDR3 is CASSLGWRNYGYTF. CDR3 coding DNA: TGTGCCAGCAGCTTAGGATGGAGGAACTATGGCTACACCTTC. Filled out from reference TRBV7-9 and TRBJ1-2, the complete variable domain reads DTGVSQNPRHKITKRGQNVTFRCDPISEHNRLYWYRQTLGQGPEFLTYFQNEAQLEKSRLLSDRFSAERPKGSFSTLEIQRTEQGDSAMYLCASSLGWRNYGYTFGSGTRLTVV.

The chain links TRBV5-4 to TRBJ2-1; 8 positions agree with TRBD1. The CDR3 covers 12 residues. The V gene end was trimmed by 0 bases and the J gene end by 14 bases; junction bases not matched to a gene: 4. CDR1 and CDR2 from the germline V gene are SGHNT and YYREEE (reference sequence). This CDR3 is CASSLAMTGEFF. The CDR3 coding sequence is TGTGCCAGCAGCTTGGCCATGACAGGGGAGTTCTTC.

V and J are TRBV19 and TRBJ2-2; 8 bases match TRBD1. CDR1 LNHDA and CDR2 SQIVND come from the germline V gene (reference sequence). This CDR3 has 14 residues. Trimming removed 3 bases from V and 7 bases from J; junction bases left unmatched: 4. The CDR3 spells CASSIETGDGELFF. CDR3 DNA sequence: TGTGCCAGTAGTATCGAGACAGGGGACGGGGAGCTGTTTTTT.

This chain uses TRBV4-1 with TRBJ2-7; possibly TRBD1 for D (5 bases). Looked up from germline, CDR1 is MGHRA and CDR2 is YSYEKL. The length of the CDR3 is 14 residues. V dropped 3 bases and J dropped 1 base, with 10 bases sitting between them. The CDR3: CASSQDTGSYEQYF. Written as DNA, the CDR3 is TGCGCCAGCAGCCAGGACACAGGATCCTACGAGCAGTACTTC.

As to this clone: Its ends do not fully match the called genes, so a read error is possible. The rearrangement links TRBV7-7 to TRBJ2-2; 14 bases are shared with TRBD2. CDR1 is SSHAT, CDR2 FNYEAQ, per germline (reference sequence). The CDR3 is 16 amino acids. The CDR3 protein is CASSPGLAGVTGGLFF. The CDR3 DNA follows: TGTGCCAGCAGCCCGGGACTAGCGGGGGTCACCGGGGGGCTGTTTTTT.

The sample holds a few counts of this clone. At the DNA level, this CDR3 is encoded by other sequences in the same sample as well. This rearrangement joins TRBV18 to TRBJ2-1; TRBD1 might be the D (5 bases). The length of the CDR3 is 11 residues. V was trimmed by 3 bases and J by 10 bases, leaving 7 bases between them. Germline CDR1 reads KGHSH; CDR2 reads LQKENI. The CDR3: CASSPDREQFF. The DNA for the CDR3 is TGTGCCAGCTCACCCGACAGAGAGCAGTTCTTC.

The chain is built from TRBV7-9 and TRBJ1-4, with D unclear. CDR3 length equals 13 residues. Per the germline V gene, CDR1 is SEHNR and CDR2 is FQNEAQ (reference sequence). Trimming removed 3 bases at V and 4 bases at J, with 6 bases between. CDR3 sequence reads: CASSFGVNEKLFF. CDR3 DNA: TGTGCCAGCAGCTTCGGAGTTAATGAAAAACTGTTTTTT.

The J gene is TRBJ2-7, the V gene TRBV3-1 (or the pseudogene TRBV3-2); D gene unclear. Germline V CDR1 and CDR2: LGHDT, YNNKEL (reference sequence). V was pared by 1 base and J by 4 bases, with 11 bases between. This CDR3 has 14 amino acids. CDR3 region: CASSQVALVYEQYF. The CDR3 DNA follows: TGTGCCAGCAGCCAAGTTGCCCTCGTGTACGAGCAGTACTTC.

This sequence joins TRBV29-1 and TRBJ1-1; 10 bases agree with TRBD1. Germline assignment: CDR1 SQVTM and CDR2 ANQGSEA. V was clipped by 7 bases and J by 6 bases; unmatched bases: 2. CDR3 length: 11 amino acids. The CDR3 loop is CSGDRGAEAFF. The CDR3 DNA reads TGCAGCGGGGACAGGGGCGCTGAAGCTTTCTTT.

The chain carries TRBV5-5 and TRBJ1-1; D uncertain. The CDR3 extends over 13 amino acids. Per the germline V gene, CDR1 is SGHKS and CDR2 is YYEKEE (reference sequence). Trimming took 1 base from V and 3 from J, leaving 7 bases between them. The CDR3 protein is CASSLLGDTEAFF. DNA for the CDR3: TGTGCCAGCAGCTTGTTAGGTGACACTGAAGCTTTCTTT.

The genes are TRBV9 and TRBJ2-3, with 8 bases fitting TRBD1. This CDR3 comprises 15 residues. Trimming took 5 bases from V and 5 from J; bases not matched to a gene: 10. Germline V gene lookup returns CDR1 SGDLS and CDR2 YYNGEE. The CDR3, as DNA: TGTGCCAGCAGTCATACCGGGACAGGACTAGATACGCAGTATTTT. It is translated as CASSHTGTGLDTQYF.

This rearrangement joins TRBV9 to TRBJ1-4, with 10 bases lining up with TRBD1. Germline V gene data show CDR1 as SGDLS and CDR2 as YYNGEE. Trimming cost V 4 bases and J 7 bases; bases outside gene matches: 7. CDR3 length: 15 residues. CDR3 nucleotides: TGTGCCAGCAGCAGGGACAGGGGAACAAGTGAAAAACTGTTTTTT. This encodes CASSRDRGTSEKLFF.

The chain links TRBV28 to TRBJ2-7, with 7 bases fitting TRBD1. CDR3 length: 12 amino acids. Germline lookup yields CDR1 MDHEN and CDR2 SYDVKM. V lost 7 bases and J lost 2; bases outside the gene matches: 2. In DNA form, the CDR3 reads TGTGCCAGCACCCAGGGGGCCTACGAGCAGTACTTC. Its protein product is CASTQGAYEQYF.

This clone was counted once. The chain is built from TRBV5-1 and TRBJ1-5; a possible D gene is TRBD1 (6 bases). CDR1 SGHRS and CDR2 YFSETQ come from the germline V gene. V was trimmed by 4 bases and J by 1 base, leaving 15 bases between them. The length of the CDR3 is 16 residues. Here the CDR3 reads CASSEQGMGSNQPQHF. DNA of the CDR3: TGCGCCAGCAGCGAACAGGGAATGGGGAGCAATCAGCCCCAGCATTTT.

The chain employs TRBV19 and TRBJ2-1; the D gene is possibly TRBD2 (5 bases). Germline-derived CDR1 and CDR2 are LNHDA and SQIVND (reference sequence). The CDR3 totals 17 residues. V dropped 5 bases and J dropped 1 base, with 18 bases sitting between them. CDR3 nucleotide sequence: TGTGCCAGTAGTCCCAAAGGCCGAGCGGAATCCTACAATGAGCAGTTCTTC. Its translation is CASSPKGRAESYNEQFF.

By its share, this clone is medium-sized. The rearrangement links TRBV4-3 to TRBJ1-6; 7 bases map to TRBD1. Germline V gene data show CDR1 as LGHNA and CDR2 as YSLEER. The CDR3 has 16 amino acids. The junction had 7 bases not matched to a gene; V was cut back by 0 bases and J by 8 bases. CDR3 protein: CASSQDRNRGDSPLHF. The CDR3 coding sequence is TGCGCCAGCAGCCAAGACAGGAACAGGGGTGATTCACCCCTCCACTTT.